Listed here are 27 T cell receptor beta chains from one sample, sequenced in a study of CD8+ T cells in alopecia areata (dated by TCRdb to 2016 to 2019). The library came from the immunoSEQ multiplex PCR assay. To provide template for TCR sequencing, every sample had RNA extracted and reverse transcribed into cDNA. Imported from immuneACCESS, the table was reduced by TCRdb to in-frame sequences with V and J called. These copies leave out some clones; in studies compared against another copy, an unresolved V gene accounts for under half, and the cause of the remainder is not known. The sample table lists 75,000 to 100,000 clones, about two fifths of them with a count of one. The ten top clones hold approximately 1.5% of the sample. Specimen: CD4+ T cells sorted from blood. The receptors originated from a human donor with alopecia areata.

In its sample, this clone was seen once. The CDR3 nucleotides are TGTGCCAGCAGGTACAGGACTCAGTTCTCCTACGAGCAGTACTTC. It encodes CASRYRTQFSYEQYF. V usage is TRBV6-5 and J usage is TRBJ2-7, with D perhaps matching TRBD1 or TRBD2 (5 bases each). Germline loops: CDR1 MNHEY, CDR2 SVGAGI. This CDR3 is built from 15 residues. V lost 6 bases and J lost 0, with 15 bases in between.

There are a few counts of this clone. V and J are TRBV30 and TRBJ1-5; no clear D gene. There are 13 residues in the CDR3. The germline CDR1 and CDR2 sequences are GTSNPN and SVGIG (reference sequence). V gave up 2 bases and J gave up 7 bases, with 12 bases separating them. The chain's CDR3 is CAWSLTVAQPQHF. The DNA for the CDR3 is TGTGCCTGGAGTCTCACGGTAGCCCAGCCCCAGCATTTT.

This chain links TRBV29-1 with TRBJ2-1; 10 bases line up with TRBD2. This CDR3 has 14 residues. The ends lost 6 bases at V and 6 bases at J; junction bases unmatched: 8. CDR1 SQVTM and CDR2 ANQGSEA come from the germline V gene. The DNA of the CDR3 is TGCAGCGTAGGAAGGCGACTAGCGGGCAATGAGCAGTTCTTC. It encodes CSVGRRLAGNEQFF.

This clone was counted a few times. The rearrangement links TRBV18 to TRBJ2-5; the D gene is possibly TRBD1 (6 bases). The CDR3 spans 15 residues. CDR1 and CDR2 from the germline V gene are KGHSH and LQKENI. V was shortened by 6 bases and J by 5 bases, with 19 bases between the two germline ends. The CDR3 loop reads CASSFAGASSETQYF. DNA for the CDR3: TGTGCCAGCTCTTTTGCAGGGGCAAGTTCGGAGACCCAGTACTTC.

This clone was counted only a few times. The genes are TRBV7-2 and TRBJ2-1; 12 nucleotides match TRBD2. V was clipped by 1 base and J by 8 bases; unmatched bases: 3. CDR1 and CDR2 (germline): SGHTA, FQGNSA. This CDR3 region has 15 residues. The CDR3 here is CASSLGLAGGHEQFF. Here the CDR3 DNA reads TGTGCCAGCAGCTTAGGTCTAGCGGGGGGGCATGAGCAGTTCTTC.

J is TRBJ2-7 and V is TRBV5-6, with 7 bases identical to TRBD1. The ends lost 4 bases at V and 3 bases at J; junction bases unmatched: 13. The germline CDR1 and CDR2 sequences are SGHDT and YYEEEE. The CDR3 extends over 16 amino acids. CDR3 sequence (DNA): TGTGCCAGCAGCCGCTATGGGACAGACGCGCTCTACGAGCAGTACTTC. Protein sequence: CASSRYGTDALYEQYF.

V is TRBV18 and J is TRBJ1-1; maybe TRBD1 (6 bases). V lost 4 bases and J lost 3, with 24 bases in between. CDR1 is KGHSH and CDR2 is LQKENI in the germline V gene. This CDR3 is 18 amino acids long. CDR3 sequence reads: CASSRPLGQGRVDTEAFF. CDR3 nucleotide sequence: TGTGCCAGCTCACGACCCCTAGGGCAGGGGAGAGTAGACACTGAAGCTTTCTTT.

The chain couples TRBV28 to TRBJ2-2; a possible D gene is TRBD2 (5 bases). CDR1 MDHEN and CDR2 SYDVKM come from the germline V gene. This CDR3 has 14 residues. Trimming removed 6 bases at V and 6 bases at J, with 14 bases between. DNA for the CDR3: TGTGCCAGCAGCCTGGACTCGAGGCCCGGGGAGCTGTTTTTT. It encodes CASSLDSRPGELFF.

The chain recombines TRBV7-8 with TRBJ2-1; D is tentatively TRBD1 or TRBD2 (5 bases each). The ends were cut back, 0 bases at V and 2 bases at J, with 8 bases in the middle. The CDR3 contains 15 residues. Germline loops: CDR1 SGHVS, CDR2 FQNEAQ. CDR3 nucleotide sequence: TGTGCCAGCAGCTTAGCGAGGGGCACCTACAATGAGCAGTTCTTC. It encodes CASSLARGTYNEQFF.

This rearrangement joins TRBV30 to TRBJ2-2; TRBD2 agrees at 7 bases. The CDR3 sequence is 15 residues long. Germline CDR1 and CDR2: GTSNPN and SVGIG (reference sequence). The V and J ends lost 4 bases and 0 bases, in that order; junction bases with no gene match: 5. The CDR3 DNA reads TGTGCCTGGAACCCCGGGACTACGAACACCGGGGAGCTGTTTTTT. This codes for CAWNPGTTNTGELFF.

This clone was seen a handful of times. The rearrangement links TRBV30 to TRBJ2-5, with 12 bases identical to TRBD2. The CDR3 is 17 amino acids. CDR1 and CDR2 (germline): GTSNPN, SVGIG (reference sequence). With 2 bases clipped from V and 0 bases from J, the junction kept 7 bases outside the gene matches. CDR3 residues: CAWSKGLAGAYQETQYF. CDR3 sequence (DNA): TGTGCCTGGAGTAAGGGACTAGCGGGCGCGTACCAAGAGACCCAGTACTTC.

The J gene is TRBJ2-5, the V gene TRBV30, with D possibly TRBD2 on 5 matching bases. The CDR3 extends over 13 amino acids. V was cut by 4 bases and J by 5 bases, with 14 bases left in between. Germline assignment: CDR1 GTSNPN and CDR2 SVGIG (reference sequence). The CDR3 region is CAWMGSVWETQYF. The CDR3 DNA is TGTGCCTGGATGGGTAGCGTCTGGGAGACCCAGTACTTC.

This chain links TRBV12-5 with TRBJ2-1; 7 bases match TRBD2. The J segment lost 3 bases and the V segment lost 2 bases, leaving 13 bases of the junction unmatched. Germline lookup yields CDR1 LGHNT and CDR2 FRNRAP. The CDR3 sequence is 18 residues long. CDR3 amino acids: CASGLQTSAYSRYNEQFF. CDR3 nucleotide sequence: TGTGCTAGTGGTTTGCAAACTAGCGCCTACTCCCGCTACAATGAGCAGTTCTTC.

Here the CDR3 reads CASSADGETQYF. CDR3 bases: TGTGCCAGCAGCGCAGACGGAGAGACCCAGTACTTC. V gene TRBV6-5 combines with J gene TRBJ2-5; no firm D call. Germline V lookup: CDR1 MNHEY, CDR2 SVGAGI. The CDR3 is 12 residues long. V lost 6 bases, J lost 4 bases, and 9 bases lay in between.

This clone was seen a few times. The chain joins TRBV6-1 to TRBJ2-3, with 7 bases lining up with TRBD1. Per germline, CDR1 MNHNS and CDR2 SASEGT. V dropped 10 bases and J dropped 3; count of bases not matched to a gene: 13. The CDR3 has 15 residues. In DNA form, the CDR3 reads TGTGCCATCAGAGCTGACAGGGCCGGGACAGATACGCAGTATTTT. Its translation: CAIRADRAGTDTQYF.

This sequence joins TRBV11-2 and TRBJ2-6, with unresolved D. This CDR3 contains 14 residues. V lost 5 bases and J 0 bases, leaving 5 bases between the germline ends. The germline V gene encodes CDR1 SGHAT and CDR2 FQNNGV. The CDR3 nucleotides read TGTGCCAGCAGCCCAAACTCTGGGGCCAACGTCCTGACTTTC. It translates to CASSPNSGANVLTF.

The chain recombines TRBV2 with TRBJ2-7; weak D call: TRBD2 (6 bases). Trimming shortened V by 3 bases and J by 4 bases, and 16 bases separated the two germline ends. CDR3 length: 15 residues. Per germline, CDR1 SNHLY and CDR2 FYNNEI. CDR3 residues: CASSEGLARAYEQYF. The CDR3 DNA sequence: TGTGCCAGCAGTGAGGGGCTAGCGCGAGCATACGAGCAGTACTTC.

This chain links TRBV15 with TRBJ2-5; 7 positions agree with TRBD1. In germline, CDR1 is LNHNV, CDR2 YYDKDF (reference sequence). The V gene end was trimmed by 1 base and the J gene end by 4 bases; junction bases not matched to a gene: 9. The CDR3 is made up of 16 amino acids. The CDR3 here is CATSRGTGPPGETQYF. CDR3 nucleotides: TGTGCCACCAGCAGAGGGACAGGCCCACCAGGAGAGACCCAGTACTTC.

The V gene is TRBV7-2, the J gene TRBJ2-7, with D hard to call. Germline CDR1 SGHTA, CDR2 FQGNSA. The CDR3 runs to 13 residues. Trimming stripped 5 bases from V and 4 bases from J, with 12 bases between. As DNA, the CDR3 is TGTGCCAGCAGCCAAGCTCTCTTGTACGAGCAGTACTTC. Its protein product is CASSQALLYEQYF.

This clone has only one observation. CDR3 residues: CASSDGPYGYTF. CDR3 sequence (DNA): TGTGCCAGCAGTGATGGACCCTATGGCTACACCTTC. The chain links TRBV25-1 to TRBJ1-2; D unresolved. The CDR3 is 12 residues long. The V gene's germline CDR1 is MGHDK and CDR2 SYGVNS. V lost 3 bases and J lost 4, with 6 bases in between.

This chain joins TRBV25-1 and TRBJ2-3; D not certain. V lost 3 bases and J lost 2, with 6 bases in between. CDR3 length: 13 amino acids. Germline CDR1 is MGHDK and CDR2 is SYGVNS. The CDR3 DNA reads TGTGCCAGCAGTGATATCGACACAGATACGCAGTATTTT. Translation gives CASSDIDTDTQYF. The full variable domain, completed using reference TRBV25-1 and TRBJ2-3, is EADIYQTPRYLVIGTGKKITLECSQTMGHDKMYWYQQDPGMELHLIHYSYGVNSTEKGDLSSESTVSRIRTEHFPLTLESARPSHTSQYLCASSDIDTDTQYFGPGTRLTVL.

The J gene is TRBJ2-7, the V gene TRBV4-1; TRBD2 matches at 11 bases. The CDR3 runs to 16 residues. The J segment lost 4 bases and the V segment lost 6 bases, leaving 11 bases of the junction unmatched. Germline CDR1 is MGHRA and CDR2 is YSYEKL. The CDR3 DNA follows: TGCGCCAGCAGACAGGAGGGGGGACTAGCGGTATACGAGCAGTACTTC. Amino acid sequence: CASRQEGGLAVYEQYF.

The CDR3 reads CAWSGGFSNIQYF. The CDR3 region has the DNA TGTGCCTGGAGTGGAGGATTCTCCAACATTCAGTACTTC. The chain has TRBV30 and TRBJ2-4; D is undetermined. The CDR3 loop spans 13 amino acids. Trimming pared 1 base from V and 7 bases from J, leaving 11 bases between. Germline CDR1 GTSNPN, CDR2 SVGIG (reference sequence).

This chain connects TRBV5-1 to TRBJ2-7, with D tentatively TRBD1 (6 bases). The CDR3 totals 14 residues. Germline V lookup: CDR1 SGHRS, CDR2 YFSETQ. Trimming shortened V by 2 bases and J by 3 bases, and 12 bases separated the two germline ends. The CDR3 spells CASSLQQGGYEQYF. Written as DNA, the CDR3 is TGCGCCAGCAGCTTACAACAGGGCGGCTACGAGCAGTACTTC.

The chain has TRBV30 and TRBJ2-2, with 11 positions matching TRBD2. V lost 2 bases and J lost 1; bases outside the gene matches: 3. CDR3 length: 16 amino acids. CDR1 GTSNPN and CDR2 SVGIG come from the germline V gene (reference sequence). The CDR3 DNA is TGTGCCTGGAGTATGACTAGCGGGGTGAACACCGGGGAGCTGTTTTTT. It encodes CAWSMTSGVNTGELFF.

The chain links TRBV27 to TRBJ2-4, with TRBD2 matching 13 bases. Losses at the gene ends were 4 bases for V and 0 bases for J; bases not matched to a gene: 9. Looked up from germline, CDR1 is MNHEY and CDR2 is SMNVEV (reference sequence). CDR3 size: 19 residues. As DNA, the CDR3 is TGTGCCAGCAGTTCGGGGACTAGCGGGAATGTTAAAGCCAAAAACATTCAGTACTTC. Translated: CASSSGTSGNVKAKNIQYF.

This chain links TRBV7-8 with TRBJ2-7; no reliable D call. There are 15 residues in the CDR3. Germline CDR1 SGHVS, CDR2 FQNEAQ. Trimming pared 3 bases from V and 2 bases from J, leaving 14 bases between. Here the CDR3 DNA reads TGTGCCAGCAGCTTTGCGATTTCATCGCCCTACGAGCAGTACTTC. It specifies CASSFAISSPYEQYF.